One sample yielded the 13 T cell receptor beta chains listed below, sequenced in a study of shared clonotypes between healthy human individuals. Produced via immunoSEQ multiplex PCR; TCRdb's table is partial and in-frame only. The table has 2 million to 3 million clones, approximately 93% seen once. The sequenced sample was naive CD4+ T cells from PBMCs. The subset here: CD45RA+ positively selected. Receptors originate from a man younger than 30 in good health. Some clones in this sample may be carry-over from other donors' samples.

This sequence joins TRBV7-2 and TRBJ1-5; 7 nucleotides agree with TRBD1. The germline gives CDR1 SGHTA, CDR2 FQGNSA. This CDR3 contains 16 residues. Losses at the gene ends were 5 bases for V and 3 bases for J; bases not matched to a gene: 10. The CDR3 loop reads CASSPSPDRTNQPQHF. In DNA, the CDR3 is TGTGCCAGCAGCCCATCTCCGGACAGGACCAATCAGCCCCAGCATTTT.

The rearrangement joins TRBV18 to TRBJ2-7; D perhaps matches TRBD2 (6 bases). Trimming took 0 bases from V and 3 from J, leaving 12 bases between them. This CDR3 has 15 amino acids. Germline CDR1 reads KGHSH; CDR2 reads LQKENI. As DNA, the CDR3 is TGTGCCAGCTCACCACCGAGTCTGGGGGGCTACGAGCAGTACTTC. This translates into CASSPPSLGGYEQYF.

This clone was observed a handful of times. The J gene is TRBJ1-1, the V gene TRBV20-1; D unclear. The germline V gene encodes CDR1 DFQATT and CDR2 SNEGSKA (reference sequence). CDR3 length: 9 residues. V was clipped by 3 bases and J by 7 bases, with 3 bases between them. Written as DNA, the CDR3 is TGCAGTGCTAGCTATGAAGCTTTCTTT. Translated: CSASYEAFF.

This rearrangement joins TRBV28 to TRBJ1-3; tentatively, D is TRBD1 (6 bases). CDR1 and CDR2 from the germline V gene are MDHEN and SYDVKM. The CDR3 spans 14 residues. V lost 7 bases and J lost 1, with 11 bases in between. For the CDR3, the DNA is TGTGCCAGCACCGACAGGCATTCTGGAAACACCATATATTTT. Its protein is CASTDRHSGNTIYF.

V and J are TRBV18 and TRBJ1-4; D gene uncertain. Trimming took 6 bases from V and 10 from J, leaving 21 bases between them. The CDR3 has 15 residues. In germline, CDR1 is KGHSH, CDR2 LQKENI. CDR3 amino acids: CASSTLDPILGKLFF. In nucleotides, the CDR3 is TGTGCCAGCTCCACGTTGGACCCCATCTTAGGAAAACTGTTTTTT.

The V and J genes are TRBV19 and TRBJ1-1, with D possibly TRBD1 on 6 matching bases. Germline CDR1 reads LNHDA; CDR2 reads SQIVND (reference sequence). V lost 3 bases to trimming and J lost 4 bases, with 15 bases between them. This CDR3 contains 15 residues. The CDR3 reads CASSILQGSLTEAFF. CDR3 nucleotides: TGTGCCAGTAGTATTCTTCAGGGGTCACTCACTGAAGCTTTCTTT.

CDR3 region: CASSPWRGGFVGELFF. The CDR3 bases are TGTGCCAGCTCACCTTGGCGAGGGGGATTTGTCGGGGAGCTGTTTTTT. The V gene is TRBV18, the J gene TRBJ2-2; D is perhaps TRBD1 (6 bases). V was shortened by 3 bases and J by 7 bases, with 18 bases between the two germline ends. This CDR3 has 16 amino acids. From germline, CDR1 is KGHSH and CDR2 LQKENI.

A note on this clone: This sample also contains other DNA sequences that code for the same CDR3. The V call is TRBV2, the J call TRBJ1-5, with 10 bases that match TRBD1. Germline loops: CDR1 SNHLY, CDR2 FYNNEI. This CDR3 is built from 15 residues. J lost 4 bases, V lost 4 bases, and 4 bases had no gene match. The CDR3 DNA is TGTGCCAGCAGTGGACAGGGGGCGCGAAATCAGCCCCAGCATTTT. The encoded protein is CASSGQGARNQPQHF.

The rearrangement links TRBV6-6 to TRBJ2-2; 11 bases are shared with TRBD2. With 5 bases clipped from V and 4 bases from J, the junction kept 6 bases outside the gene matches. Germline CDR1 reads MNHNY; CDR2 reads SVGAGI (reference sequence). There are 16 residues in the CDR3. CDR3 DNA sequence: TGTGCCAGCAGTACCCATAGCGGGAGGGGCACCGGGGAGCTGTTTTTT. This encodes CASSTHSGRGTGELFF.

The gene calls are TRBV11-2 and TRBJ2-2; possible D gene TRBD1, 6 bases. Germline V CDR1 and CDR2: SGHAT, FQNNGV. V was pared by 3 bases and J by 5 bases, with 13 bases between. CDR3 length equals 15 residues. The CDR3 bases are TGTGCCAGCAGCTTGCTGGGCAGGGGAACCGGGGAGCTGTTTTTT. This encodes CASSLLGRGTGELFF.

The chain uses TRBV6-6 and TRBJ2-3; D is perhaps TRBD2 (5 bases). V dropped 8 bases and J dropped 0 bases, with 15 bases sitting between them. CDR1 and CDR2 (germline): MNHNY, SVGAGI (reference sequence). The CDR3 loop spans 15 amino acids. CDR3 nucleotide sequence: TGTGCCAGCCGACTATCCTCCACTAGCACAGATACGCAGTATTTT. Encoded protein: CASRLSSTSTDTQYF.

The rearrangement links TRBV5-1 to TRBJ1-3; the D is unclear. CDR3 size: 17 residues. The germline CDR1 and CDR2 sequences are SGHRS and YFSETQ. With 4 bases removed from V and 3 bases from J, the gap between germline ends came to 20 bases. The CDR3 DNA is TGCGCCAGCAGCGAAACGATGACCGCCGCCGTTGGAAACACCATATATTTT. Translation gives CASSETMTAAVGNTIYF.

This chain uses TRBV10-2 with TRBJ2-7; 9 nucleotides agree with TRBD2. The ends lost 7 bases at V and 0 bases at J; junction bases unmatched: 7. This CDR3 region has 15 residues. Germline loops: CDR1 WSHSY, CDR2 SAAADI. The CDR3 sequence is CASTLTSGLSYEQYF. The CDR3, as DNA: TGCGCCAGCACCCTGACTAGCGGCCTCTCCTACGAGCAGTACTTC.